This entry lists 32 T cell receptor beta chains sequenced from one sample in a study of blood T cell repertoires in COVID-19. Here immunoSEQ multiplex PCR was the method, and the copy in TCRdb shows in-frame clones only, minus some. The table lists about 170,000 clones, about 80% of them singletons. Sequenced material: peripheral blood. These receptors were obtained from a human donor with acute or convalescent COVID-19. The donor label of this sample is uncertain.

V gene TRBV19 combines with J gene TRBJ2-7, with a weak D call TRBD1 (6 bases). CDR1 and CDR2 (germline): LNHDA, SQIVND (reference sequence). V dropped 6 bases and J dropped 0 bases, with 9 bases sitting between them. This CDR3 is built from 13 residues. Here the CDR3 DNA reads TGTGCCAGTAGCCGGGACAACTCCTACGAGCAGTACTTC. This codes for CASSRDNSYEQYF.

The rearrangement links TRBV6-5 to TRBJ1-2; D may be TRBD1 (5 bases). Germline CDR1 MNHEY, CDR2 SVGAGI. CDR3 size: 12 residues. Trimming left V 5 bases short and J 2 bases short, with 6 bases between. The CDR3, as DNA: TGTGCCAGCAGTCAGGGAAACTATGGCTACACCTTC. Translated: CASSQGNYGYTF.

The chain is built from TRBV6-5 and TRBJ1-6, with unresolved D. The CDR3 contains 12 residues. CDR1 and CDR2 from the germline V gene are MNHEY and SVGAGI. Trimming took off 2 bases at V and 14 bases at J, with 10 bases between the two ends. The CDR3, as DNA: TGTGCCAGCAGTTACGGGCGGGGAACCCTCCACTTT. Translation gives CASSYGRGTLHF.

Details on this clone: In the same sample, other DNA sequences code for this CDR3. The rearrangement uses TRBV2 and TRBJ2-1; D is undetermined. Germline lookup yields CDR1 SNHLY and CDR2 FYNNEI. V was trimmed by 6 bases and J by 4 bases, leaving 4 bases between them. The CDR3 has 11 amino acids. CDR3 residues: CASSPYNEQFF. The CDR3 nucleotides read TGTGCCAGCAGCCCATACAATGAGCAGTTCTTC.

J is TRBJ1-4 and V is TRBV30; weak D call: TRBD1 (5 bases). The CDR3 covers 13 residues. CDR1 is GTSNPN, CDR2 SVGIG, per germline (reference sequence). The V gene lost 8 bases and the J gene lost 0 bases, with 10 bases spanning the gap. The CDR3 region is CAAKGTTNEKLFF. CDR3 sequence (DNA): TGTGCCGCCAAGGGGACAACTAATGAAAAACTGTTTTTT.

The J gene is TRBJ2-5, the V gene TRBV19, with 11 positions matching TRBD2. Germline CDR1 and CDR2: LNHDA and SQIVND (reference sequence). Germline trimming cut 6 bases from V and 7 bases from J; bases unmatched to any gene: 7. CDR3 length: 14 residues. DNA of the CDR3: TGTGCCAGTAGGACTAGCGGGGCTGGGACGACCCAGTACTTC. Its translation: CASRTSGAGTTQYF.

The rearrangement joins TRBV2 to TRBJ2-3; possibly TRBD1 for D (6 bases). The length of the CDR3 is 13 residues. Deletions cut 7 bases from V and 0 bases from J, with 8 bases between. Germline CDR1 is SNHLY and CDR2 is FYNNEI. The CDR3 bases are TGTGCCAGCAACAGGGAAAGCACAGATACGCAGTATTTT. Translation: CASNRESTDTQYF.

The CDR3 bases are TGTGCCAGCACCCCGGGACAGGGCTCCTACGAGCAGTACTTC. This sequence encodes CASTPGQGSYEQYF. J is TRBJ2-7 and V is TRBV6-5; 9 nucleotides align to TRBD1. V was pared by 7 bases and J by 0 bases, with 4 bases of the junction left unmatched. The CDR3 sequence is 14 residues long. The germline V gene encodes CDR1 MNHEY and CDR2 SVGAGI.

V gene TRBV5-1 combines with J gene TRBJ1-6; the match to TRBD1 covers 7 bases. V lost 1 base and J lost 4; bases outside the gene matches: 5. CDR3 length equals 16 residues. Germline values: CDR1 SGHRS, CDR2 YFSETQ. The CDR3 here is CASSLQTGQYNSPLHF. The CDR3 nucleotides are TGCGCCAGCAGCTTGCAGACGGGACAGTATAATTCACCCCTCCACTTT.

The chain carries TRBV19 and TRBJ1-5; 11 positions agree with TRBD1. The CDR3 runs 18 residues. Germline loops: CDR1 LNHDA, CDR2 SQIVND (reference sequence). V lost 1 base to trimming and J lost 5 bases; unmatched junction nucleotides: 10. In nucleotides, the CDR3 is TGTGCCAGTAGTATAGTGGGGGGCGGACAGGGGGCAGATCAGCCCCAGCATTTT. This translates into CASSIVGGGQGADQPQHF.

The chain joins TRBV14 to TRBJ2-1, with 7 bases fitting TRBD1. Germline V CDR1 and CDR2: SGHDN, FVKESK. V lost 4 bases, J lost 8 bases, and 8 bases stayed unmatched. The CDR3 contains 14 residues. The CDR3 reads CASSRIGGQDEQFF. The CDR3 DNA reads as TGTGCCAGCAGCCGCATAGGGGGCCAGGATGAGCAGTTCTTC.

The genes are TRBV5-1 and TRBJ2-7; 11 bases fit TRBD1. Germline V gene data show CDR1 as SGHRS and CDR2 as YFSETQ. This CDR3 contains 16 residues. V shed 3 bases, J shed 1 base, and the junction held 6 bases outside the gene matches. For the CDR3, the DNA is TGCGCCAGCAGCTGGAGTGGGACAGGGGGTTCCTACGAGCAGTACTTC. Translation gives CASSWSGTGGSYEQYF.

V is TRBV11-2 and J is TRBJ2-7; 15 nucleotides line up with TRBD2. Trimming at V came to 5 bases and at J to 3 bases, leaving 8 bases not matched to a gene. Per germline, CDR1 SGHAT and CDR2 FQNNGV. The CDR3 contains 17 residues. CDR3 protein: CASSLKGGLAGGYEQYF. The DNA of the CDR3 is TGTGCCAGCAGCCTAAAAGGGGGACTAGCGGGAGGCTACGAGCAGTACTTC.

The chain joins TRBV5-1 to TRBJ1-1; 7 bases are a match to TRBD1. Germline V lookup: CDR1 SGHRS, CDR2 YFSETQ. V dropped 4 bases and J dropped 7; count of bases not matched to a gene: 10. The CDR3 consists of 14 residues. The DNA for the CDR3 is TGCGCCAGCAGCCGACCTGACAGGGTTGGTGAAGCTTTCTTT. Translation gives CASSRPDRVGEAFF. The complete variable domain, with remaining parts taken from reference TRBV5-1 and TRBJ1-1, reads KAGVTQTPRYLIKTRGQQVTLSCSPISGHRSVSWYQQTPGQGLQFLFEYFSETQRNKGNFPGRFSGRQFSNSRSEMNVSTLELGDSALYLCASSRPDRVGEAFFGQGTRLTVV.

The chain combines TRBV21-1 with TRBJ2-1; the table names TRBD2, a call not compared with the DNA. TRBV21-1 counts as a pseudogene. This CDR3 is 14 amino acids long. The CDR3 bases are TGTGCCAGCAGCAAACCCTGGAGGCCTAATGAGCAGTTCTTC. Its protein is CASSKPWRPNEQFF.

The CDR3 loop is CASTPGGTYGYTF. The CDR3, as DNA: TGTGCCAGCACCCCCGGGGGGACCTATGGCTACACCTTC. V is TRBV28 and J is TRBJ1-2; TRBD1 might be the D (5 bases). Looked up from germline, CDR1 is MDHEN and CDR2 is SYDVKM. Trimming took off 7 bases at V and 4 bases at J, with 13 bases between the two ends. CDR3 size: 13 residues.

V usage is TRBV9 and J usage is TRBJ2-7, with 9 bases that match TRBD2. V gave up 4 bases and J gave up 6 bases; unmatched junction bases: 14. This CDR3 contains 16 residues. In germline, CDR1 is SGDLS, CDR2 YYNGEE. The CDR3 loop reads CASSLLGLAGELEQYF. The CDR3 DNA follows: TGTGCCAGCAGCCTCCTCGGGTTAGCGGGAGAGCTCGAGCAGTACTTC.

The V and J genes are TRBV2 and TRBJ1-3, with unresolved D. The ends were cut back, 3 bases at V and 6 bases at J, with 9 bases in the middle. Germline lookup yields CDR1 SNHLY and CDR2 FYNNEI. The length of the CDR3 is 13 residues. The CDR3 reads CASSEGRENTIYF. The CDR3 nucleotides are TGTGCCAGCAGTGAGGGCCGTGAAAACACCATATATTTT.

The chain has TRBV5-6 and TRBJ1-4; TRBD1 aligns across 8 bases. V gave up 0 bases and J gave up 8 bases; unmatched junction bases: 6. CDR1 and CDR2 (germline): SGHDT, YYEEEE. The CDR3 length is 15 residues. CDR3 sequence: CASSLDGRGHEKLFF. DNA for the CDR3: TGTGCCAGCAGCTTGGATGGCAGGGGGCACGAAAAACTGTTTTTT.

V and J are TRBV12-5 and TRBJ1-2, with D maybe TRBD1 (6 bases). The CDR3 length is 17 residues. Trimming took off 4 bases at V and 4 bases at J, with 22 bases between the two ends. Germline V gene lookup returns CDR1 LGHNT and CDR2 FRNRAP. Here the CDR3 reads CASGSGTWAPTSYGYTF. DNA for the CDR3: TGTGCTAGTGGTTCCGGGACATGGGCTCCTACCTCCTATGGCTACACCTTC.

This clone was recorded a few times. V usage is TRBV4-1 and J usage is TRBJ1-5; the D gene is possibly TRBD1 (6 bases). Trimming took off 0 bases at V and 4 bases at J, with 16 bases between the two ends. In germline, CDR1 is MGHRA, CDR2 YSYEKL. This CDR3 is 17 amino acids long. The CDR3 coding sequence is TGCGCCAGCAGCCAAGATCCAAAACAGGGAGGGAATCAGCCCCAGCATTTT. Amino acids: CASSQDPKQGGNQPQHF.

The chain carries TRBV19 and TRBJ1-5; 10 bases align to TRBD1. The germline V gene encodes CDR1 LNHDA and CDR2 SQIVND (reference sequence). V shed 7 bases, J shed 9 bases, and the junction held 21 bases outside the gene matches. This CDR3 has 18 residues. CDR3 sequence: CASTPGQGLASAWGPQHF. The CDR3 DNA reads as TGTGCCAGTACCCCGGGACAGGGGCTAGCAAGTGCCTGGGGGCCCCAGCATTTT.

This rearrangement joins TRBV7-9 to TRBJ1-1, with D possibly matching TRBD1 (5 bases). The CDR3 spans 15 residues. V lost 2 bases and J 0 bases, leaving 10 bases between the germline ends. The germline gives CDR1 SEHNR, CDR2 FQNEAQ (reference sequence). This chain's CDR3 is CASSLSPTVNTEAFF. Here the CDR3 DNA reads TGTGCCAGCAGCTTAAGCCCGACAGTGAACACTGAAGCTTTCTTT.

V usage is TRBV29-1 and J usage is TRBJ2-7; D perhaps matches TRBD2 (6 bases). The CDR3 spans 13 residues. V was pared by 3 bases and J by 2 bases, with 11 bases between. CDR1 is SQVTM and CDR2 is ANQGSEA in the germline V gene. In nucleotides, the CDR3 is TGCAGCGTTGAGCGGGACGGTACCTACGAGCAGTACTTC. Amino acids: CSVERDGTYEQYF.

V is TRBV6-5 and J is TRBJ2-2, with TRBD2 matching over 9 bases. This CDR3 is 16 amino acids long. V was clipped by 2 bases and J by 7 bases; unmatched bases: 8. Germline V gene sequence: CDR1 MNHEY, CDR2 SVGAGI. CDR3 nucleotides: TGTGCCAGCAGTTACCTCCTGCGGGGGGGCGGCGGGGAGCTGTTTTTT. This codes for CASSYLLRGGGGELFF.

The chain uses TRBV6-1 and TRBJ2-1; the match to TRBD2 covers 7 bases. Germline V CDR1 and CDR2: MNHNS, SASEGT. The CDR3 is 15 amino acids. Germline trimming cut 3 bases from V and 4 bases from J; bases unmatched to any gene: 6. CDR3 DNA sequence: TGTGCCAGCAGTGAGGTCGCTAGCGGTTACAATGAGCAGTTCTTC. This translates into CASSEVASGYNEQFF.

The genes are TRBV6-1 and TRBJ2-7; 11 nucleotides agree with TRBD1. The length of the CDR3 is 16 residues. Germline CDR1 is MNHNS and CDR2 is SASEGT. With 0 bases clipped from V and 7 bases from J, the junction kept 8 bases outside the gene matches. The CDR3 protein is CASSEARGTGGREQYF. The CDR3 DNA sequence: TGTGCCAGCAGTGAAGCGCGGGGGACAGGGGGTCGGGAGCAGTACTTC.

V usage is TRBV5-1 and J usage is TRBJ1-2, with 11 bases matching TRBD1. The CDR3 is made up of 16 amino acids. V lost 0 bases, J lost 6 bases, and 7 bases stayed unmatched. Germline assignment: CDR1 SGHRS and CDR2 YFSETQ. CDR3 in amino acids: CASSLEGTGGSDGYTF. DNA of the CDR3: TGCGCCAGCAGCTTGGAAGGGACAGGGGGTAGTGATGGCTACACCTTC.

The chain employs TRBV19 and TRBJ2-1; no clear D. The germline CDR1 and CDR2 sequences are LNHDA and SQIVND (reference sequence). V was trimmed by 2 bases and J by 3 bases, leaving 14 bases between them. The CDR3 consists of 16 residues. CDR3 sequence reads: CASSIKRGADYNEQFF. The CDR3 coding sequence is TGTGCCAGTAGTATAAAGCGAGGTGCAGACTACAATGAGCAGTTCTTC.

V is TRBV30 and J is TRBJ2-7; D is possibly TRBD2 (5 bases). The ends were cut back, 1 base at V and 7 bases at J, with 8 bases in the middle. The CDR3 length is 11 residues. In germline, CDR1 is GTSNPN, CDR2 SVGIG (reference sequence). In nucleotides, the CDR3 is TGTGCCTGGAGTGGTACTAGAGAGCAGTACTTC. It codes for CAWSGTREQYF.

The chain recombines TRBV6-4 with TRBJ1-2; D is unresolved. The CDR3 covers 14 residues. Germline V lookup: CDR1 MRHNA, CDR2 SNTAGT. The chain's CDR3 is CVGVKKEISYGYTF. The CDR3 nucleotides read TGTGTCGGAGTAAAGAAAGAAATATCCTATGGCTACACCTTC.

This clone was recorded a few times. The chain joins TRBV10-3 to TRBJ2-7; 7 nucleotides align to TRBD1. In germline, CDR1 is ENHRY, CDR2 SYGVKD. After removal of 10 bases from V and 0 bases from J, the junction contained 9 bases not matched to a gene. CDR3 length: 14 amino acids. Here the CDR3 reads CASHRDRSSYEQYF. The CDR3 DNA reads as TGTGCCAGCCACCGGGACAGAAGCTCCTACGAGCAGTACTTC.